This is a list of T cell receptor beta chains from one sample in a study of CD8+ T cells in alopecia areata. Sequencing was performed with immunoSEQ multiplex PCR; in TCRdb, only in-frame clones are kept and a portion is missing. The table includes 110,000 or so clones, approximately 61% detected once. The sample taken for sequencing was NKG2D-low CD8+ T cells sorted from blood. The receptor source for this set is a human donor with alopecia areata. CDR3s include the opening cysteine and the closing phenylalanine or tryptophan. The order of the fields is D gene, clone size, V gene, J gene, CDR3 protein, CDR3 DNA. A D gene is named only where the DNA matches it firmly. Clone size is stated in some rows and not others, as once, few, many or a class when expanded.

>TRBD2|NA|TRBV2|TRBJ2-1
CAAKGSGGYNEQFF
TGTGCCGCAAAAGGGTCGGGAGGCTACAATGAGCAGTTCTTC
>NA|few|TRBV7-2|TRBJ2-3
CASSPGSRVTDTQYF
TGTGCCAGCAGCCCCGGATCAAGGGTCACAGATACGCAGTATTTT
>NA|NA|TRBV29-1|TRBJ2-7
CSAEYPPSYEQYF
TGCAGCGCGGAATACCCTCCCTCCTACGAGCAGTACTTC
>NA|NA|TRBV30|TRBJ2-3
CAWSSSGSTDTQYF
TGTGCCTGGAGTAGCTCAGGGAGCACAGATACGCAGTATTTT
>NA|NA|TRBV27|TRBJ1-1
CASSSSPPQRDTEAFF
TGTGCCAGCAGTTCGAGTCCCCCCCAGCGAGACACTGAAGCTTTCTTT
>TRBD2|NA|TRBV28|TRBJ2-3
CASGPFLATLLAGGSDTQYF
TGTGCCAGCGGCCCGTTTCTTGCCACTCTCCTAGCGGGAGGTTCAGATACGCAGTATTTT
>TRBD2|NA|TRBV23-1|TRBJ2-7
CASSSPPISGTSYEQYF
TGCGCCAGCAGTTCCCCTCCGATAAGCGGGACGTCCTACGAGCAGTACTTC
>NA|NA|TRBV2|TRBJ2-1
CASTGPPTGDNEQFF
TGTGCCAGCACAGGGCCACCGACCGGGGACAATGAGCAGTTCTTC
>NA|NA|TRBV28|TRBJ1-1
CASSFLSTEAFF
TGTGCCAGCAGTTTCCTCTCCACTGAAGCTTTCTTT
>NA|once|TRBV9|TRBJ1-2
CASSGYRDDNYGYTF
TGTGCCAGCAGCGGGTACCGGGACGACAACTATGGCTACACCTTC
>TRBD1|NA|TRBV28|TRBJ2-7
CASSLPRQGNEQYF
TGTGCCAGCAGTTTACCCAGACAGGGTAACGAGCAGTACTTC
>NA|NA|TRBV4-1|TRBJ2-7
CASSQGAGNPYEQYF
TGCGCCAGCAGCCAAGGTGCAGGGAACCCCTACGAGCAGTACTTC
>NA|NA|TRBV27|TRBJ1-5
CASSFWGQPQHF
TGTGCCAGCAGTTTCTGGGGTCAGCCCCAGCATTTT
>NA|few|TRBV2|TRBJ1-1
CARRNLNTEAFF
TGTGCCAGACGGAACCTGAACACTGAAGCTTTCTTT
>NA|NA|TRBV7-9|TRBJ2-7
CASSSSRDTTTYEQYF
TGTGCCAGCAGCTCCAGCCGGGACACGACCACCTACGAGCAGTACTTC
>TRBD2|NA|TRBV5-1|TRBJ2-7
CASSSTGLAGGTYEQYF
TGCGCCAGCAGCTCAACGGGACTAGCGGGAGGGACCTACGAGCAGTACTTC
>NA|NA|TRBV14|TRBJ2-1
CASSQDSRYYNEQFF
TGTGCCAGCAGCCAAGACAGCCGCTATTACAATGAGCAGTTCTTC
>NA|NA|TRBV11-3|TRBJ2-1
CASSPIEPTPNEQFF
TGTGCCAGCAGCCCGATCGAGCCTACACCCAATGAGCAGTTCTTC
>NA|NA|TRBV7-6|TRBJ2-1
CASSLIRPASYNEQFF
TGTGCCAGCAGCTTAATCCGGCCAGCTTCCTACAATGAGCAGTTCTTC
>TRBD1|NA|TRBV28|TRBJ2-5
CASSPPPGQLKETQYF
TGTGCCAGCAGTCCGCCACCGGGACAGCTGAAAGAGACCCAGTACTTC
>NA|few|TRBV28|TRBJ1-4
CATKTATNEKLFF
TGTGCCACCAAGACGGCAACTAATGAAAAACTGTTTTTT
>NA|NA|TRBV7-9|TRBJ1-2
CASTGNRYGYTF
TGTGCCAGCACGGGGAATCGCTATGGCTACACCTTC
>NA|NA|TRBV10-3|TRBJ2-6
CATLTPTGSSSGANVLTF
TGTGCCACCCTAACCCCTACTGGGTCCAGCTCTGGGGCCAACGTCCTGACTTTC
>NA|NA|TRBV6-5|TRBJ2-2
CASSQQRRHTGELFF
TGTGCCAGCAGCCAACAACGGAGACACACCGGGGAGCTGTTTTTT
>NA|NA|TRBV27|TRBJ2-1
CASSLSAGYNEQFF
TGTGCCAGCAGTTTATCGGCGGGGTACAATGAGCAGTTCTTC
>NA|few|TRBV29-1|TRBJ2-4
CSVDPLGVAKNIQYF
TGCAGCGTTGATCCGCTAGGGGTTGCCAAAAACATTCAGTACTTC
>NA|NA|TRBV11-2|TRBJ2-7
CASSSKGDGKTYEQYF
TGTGCCAGCAGCTCCAAAGGGGACGGCAAAACCTACGAGCAGTACTTC
>NA|NA|TRBV11-2|TRBJ2-2
CASSLNGQSLVTGELFF
TGTGCCAGCAGCTTAAATGGGCAGTCCCTCGTCACCGGGGAGCTGTTTTTT
>NA|NA|TRBV7-6|TRBJ2-5
CASSPVTAQETQYF
TGTGCCAGCAGCCCAGTGACAGCGCAAGAGACCCAGTACTTC
>NA|NA|TRBV6-1|TRBJ1-1
CASSWGGVSEAFF
TGTGCCAGCAGTTGGGGGGGGGTCTCTGAAGCTTTCTTT
>TRBD1|NA|TRBV6-5|TRBJ2-7
CASSYRQGIYEQYF
TGTGCCAGCAGTTATCGACAGGGGATCTACGAGCAGTACTTC
>TRBD2|NA|TRBV27|TRBJ2-3
CASSWASGYTDTQYF
TGTGCCAGCAGTTGGGCTAGCGGATACACAGATACGCAGTATTTT
>NA|NA|TRBV5-4|TRBJ2-3
CASRAGSTPDTQYF
TGTGCCAGCAGGGCGGGGTCTACCCCCGATACGCAGTATTTT
>NA|NA|TRBV29-1|TRBJ2-1
CSVWGNADPFNEQFF
TGCAGCGTTTGGGGCAACGCCGACCCCTTTAATGAGCAGTTCTTC
>NA|NA|TRBV13|TRBJ1-1
CASSLGQGEAFF
TGTGCCAGCAGCTTAGGCCAGGGAGAAGCTTTCTTT
>TRBD2|few|TRBV25-1|TRBJ2-7
CASSPSGRYEQYF
TGTGCCAGCAGTCCGAGCGGGAGATACGAGCAGTACTTC
>NA|NA|TRBV5-1|TRBJ2-1
CASRAGYNEQFF
TGCGCCAGCAGGGCGGGCTACAATGAGCAGTTCTTC
>NA|NA|TRBV19|TRBJ2-1
CASSMNQRGQFF
TGTGCCAGTAGTATGAACCAACGCGGCCAGTTCTTC
>NA|NA|TRBV11-2|TRBJ2-7
CASSLGAGSSYEQYF
TGTGCCAGCAGTTTAGGGGCGGGTAGCTCCTACGAGCAGTACTTC
>TRBD1|NA|TRBV27|TRBJ1-1
CASSSGQGLKTAEAFF
TGTGCCAGCAGTTCCGGACAGGGCCTGAAAACGGCTGAAGCTTTCTTT